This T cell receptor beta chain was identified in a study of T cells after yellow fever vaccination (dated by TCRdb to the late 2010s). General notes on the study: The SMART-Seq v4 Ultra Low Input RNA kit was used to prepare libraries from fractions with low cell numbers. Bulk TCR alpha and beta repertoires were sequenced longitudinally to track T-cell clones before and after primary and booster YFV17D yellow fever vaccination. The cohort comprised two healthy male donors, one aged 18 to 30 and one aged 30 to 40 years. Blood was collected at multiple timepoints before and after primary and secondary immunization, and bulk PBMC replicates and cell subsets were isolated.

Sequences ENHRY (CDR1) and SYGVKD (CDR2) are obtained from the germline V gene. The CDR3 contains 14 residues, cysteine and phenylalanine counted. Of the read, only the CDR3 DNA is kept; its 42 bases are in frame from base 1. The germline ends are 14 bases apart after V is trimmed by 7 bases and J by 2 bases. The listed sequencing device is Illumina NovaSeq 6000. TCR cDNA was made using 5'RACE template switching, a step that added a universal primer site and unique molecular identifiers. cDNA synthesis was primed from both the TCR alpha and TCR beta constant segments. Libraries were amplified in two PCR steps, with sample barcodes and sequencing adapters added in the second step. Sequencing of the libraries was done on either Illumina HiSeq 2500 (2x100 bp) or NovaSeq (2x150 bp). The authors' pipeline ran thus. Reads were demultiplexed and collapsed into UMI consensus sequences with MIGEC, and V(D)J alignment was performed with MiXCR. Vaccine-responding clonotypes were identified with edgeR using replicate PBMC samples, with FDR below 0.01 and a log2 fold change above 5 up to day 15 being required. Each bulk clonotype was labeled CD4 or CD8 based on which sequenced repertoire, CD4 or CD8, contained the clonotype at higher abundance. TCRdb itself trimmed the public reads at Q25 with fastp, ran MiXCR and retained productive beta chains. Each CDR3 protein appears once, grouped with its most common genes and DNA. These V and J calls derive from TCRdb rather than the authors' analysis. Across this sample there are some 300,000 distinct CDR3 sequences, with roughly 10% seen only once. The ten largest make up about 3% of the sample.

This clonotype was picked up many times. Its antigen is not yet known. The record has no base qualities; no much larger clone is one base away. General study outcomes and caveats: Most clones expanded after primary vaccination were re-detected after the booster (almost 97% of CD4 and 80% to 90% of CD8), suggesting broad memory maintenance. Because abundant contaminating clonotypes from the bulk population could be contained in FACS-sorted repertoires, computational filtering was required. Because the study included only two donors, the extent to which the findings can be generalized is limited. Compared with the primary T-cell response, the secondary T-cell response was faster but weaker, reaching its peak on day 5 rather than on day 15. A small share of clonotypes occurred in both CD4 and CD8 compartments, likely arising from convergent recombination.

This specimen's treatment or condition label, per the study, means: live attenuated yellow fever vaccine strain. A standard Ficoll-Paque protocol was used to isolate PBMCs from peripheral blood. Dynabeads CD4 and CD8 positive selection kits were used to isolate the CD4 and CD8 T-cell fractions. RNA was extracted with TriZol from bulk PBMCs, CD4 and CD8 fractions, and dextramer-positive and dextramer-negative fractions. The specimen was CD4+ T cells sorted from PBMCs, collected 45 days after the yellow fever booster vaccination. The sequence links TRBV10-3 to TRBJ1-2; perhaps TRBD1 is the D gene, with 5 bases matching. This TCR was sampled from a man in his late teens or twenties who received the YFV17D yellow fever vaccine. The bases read TGTGCCATCACTCCAAGGGGAGGGAACTATGGCTACACCTTC. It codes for CAITPRGGNYGYTF.